This T cell receptor beta chain was sequenced for a study of long-term antiretroviral therapy in people with HIV. General study points: Repertoire composition at all time points was dominated by clones that had expanded before ART. Diversity went up after ART and still fell short of transplant donor controls.

Of note for this clone: Its target is not known.

The authors ran the immunoSEQ assay, v3.0, at survey level. Method: immunoSEQ multiplex PCR; TCRdb's copy keeps in-frame clones and lacks some. The sample records 25,000 to 30,000 clones, over 70% being singletons. The TCR originated in a man aged 30-40 years with HIV. The sequenced sample was unsorted PBMCs, obtained 2.8 years after starting antiretroviral therapy.

The CDR3 loop reads CASGLSQGAFGYTF. CDR3 nucleotides: TGTGCTAGTGGTTTGTCACAGGGGGCGTTTGGCTACACCTTC. The gene calls are TRBV12-5 and TRBJ1-2; 9 bases are shared with TRBD1. The CDR3 is 14 amino acids. Germline CDR1 reads LGHNT; CDR2 reads FRNRAP. Germline trimming cut 2 bases from V and 7 bases from J; bases unmatched to any gene: 5. Variable domain in full (rest from reference TRBV12-5 and TRBJ1-2): DARVTQTPRHKVTEMGQEVTMRCQPILGHNTVFWYRQTMMQGLELLAYFRNRAPLDDSGMPKDRFSAEMPDATLATLKIQPSEPRDSAVYFCASGLSQGAFGYTFGSGTRLTVV.